What follows are 8 T cell receptor beta chains derived from one specimen sequenced in a study of CD8+ T cells in alopecia areata. Extraction of RNA preceded its reverse transcription into cDNA, which served as the sequencing template. Clones were read by immunoSEQ multiplex PCR, and TCRdb kept only the in-frame ones, dropping some. The sample holds approximately 180,000 clones, 59% seen once. The sample here was CD4+ T cells sorted from blood, taken at week 0. These receptors came from a human donor with alopecia areata.

This clone turned up a few times. The chain carries TRBV29-1 and TRBJ2-4, with D possibly matching TRBD1 (6 bases). CDR3 size: 17 residues. V lost 0 bases to trimming and J lost 6 bases, with 21 bases between them. The germline V gene encodes CDR1 SQVTM and CDR2 ANQGSEA. The CDR3 region is CSVEDYARRGGINIQYF. The CDR3 bases are TGCAGCGTTGAAGATTACGCCCGTAGAGGGGGAATAAACATTCAGTACTTC.

The chain is built from TRBV7-9 and TRBJ2-7; no clear D gene. This CDR3 comprises 14 residues. Germline V gene lookup returns CDR1 SEHNR and CDR2 FQNEAQ (reference sequence). V was trimmed by 1 base and J by 5 bases, leaving 12 bases between them. This CDR3 is CASSLGGMGNEQYF. The CDR3 coding sequence is TGTGCCAGCAGCTTAGGAGGCATGGGGAACGAGCAGTACTTC.

The chain carries TRBV29-1 and TRBJ1-1; D gene uncertain. The CDR3 is made up of 14 amino acids. V was clipped by 6 bases and J by 1 base, with 15 bases between them. The germline V gene has CDR1 SQVTM and CDR2 ANQGSEA. This chain's CDR3 is CSVNPKYSNTEAFF. The CDR3 DNA reads as TGCAGCGTCAACCCAAAGTACTCGAACACTGAAGCTTTCTTT. The complete variable domain, with remaining parts taken from reference TRBV29-1 and TRBJ1-1, reads SAVISQKPSRDICQRGTSLTIQCQVDSQVTMMFWYRQQPGQSLTLIATANQGSEATYESGFVIDKFPISRPNLTFSTLTVSNMSPEDSSIYLCSVNPKYSNTEAFFGQGTRLTVV.

This clone was observed many times. V usage is TRBV2 and J usage is TRBJ2-7, with D perhaps matching TRBD1 (5 bases). CDR3 size: 15 residues. Germline loops: CDR1 SNHLY, CDR2 FYNNEI. The germline V and J ends were trimmed by 3 bases and 3 bases, with 15 bases remaining between them. The CDR3 loop reads CASSDLRQGIYEQYF. The CDR3 DNA reads as TGTGCCAGCAGTGATCTCCGCCAGGGTATCTACGAGCAGTACTTC.

This chain uses TRBV29-1 with TRBJ2-3, with D possibly TRBD1 on 6 matching bases. Germline CDR1 and CDR2: SQVTM and ANQGSEA. Trimming took 3 bases from V and 6 from J, leaving 13 bases between them. The CDR3 is 13 amino acids. The CDR3 bases are TGCAGCGTTGATATTCAGCAGGGGGATACGCAGTATTTT. As protein: CSVDIQQGDTQYF.

The V and J genes are TRBV5-1 and TRBJ1-1; D not resolved. Germline V gene data show CDR1 as SGHRS and CDR2 as YFSETQ. Deletions cut 4 bases from V and 8 bases from J, with 18 bases between. The CDR3 runs 14 residues. The CDR3 region is CASSLPTGSSEAFF. The DNA for the CDR3 is TGCGCCAGCAGCCTGCCGACTGGCTCGAGCGAAGCTTTCTTT.

V usage is TRBV29-1 and J usage is TRBJ1-3; D not certain. Germline CDR1 reads SQVTM; CDR2 reads ANQGSEA. CDR3 length: 11 amino acids. The V gene lost 6 bases and the J gene lost 4 bases, with 7 bases spanning the gap. CDR3 sequence reads: CSVPNGNTIYF. The CDR3 DNA reads as TGCAGCGTCCCAAACGGAAACACCATATATTTT.

The V call is TRBV27, the J call TRBJ2-3; D is perhaps TRBD1 (5 bases). CDR1 and CDR2 (germline): MNHEY, SMNVEV (reference sequence). V was trimmed by 10 bases and J by 3 bases, leaving 17 bases between them. The CDR3 runs to 14 residues. CDR3 sequence reads: CAKEQVPRTDTQYF. CDR3 nucleotides: TGTGCCAAGGAACAGGTGCCGAGGACAGATACGCAGTATTTT.